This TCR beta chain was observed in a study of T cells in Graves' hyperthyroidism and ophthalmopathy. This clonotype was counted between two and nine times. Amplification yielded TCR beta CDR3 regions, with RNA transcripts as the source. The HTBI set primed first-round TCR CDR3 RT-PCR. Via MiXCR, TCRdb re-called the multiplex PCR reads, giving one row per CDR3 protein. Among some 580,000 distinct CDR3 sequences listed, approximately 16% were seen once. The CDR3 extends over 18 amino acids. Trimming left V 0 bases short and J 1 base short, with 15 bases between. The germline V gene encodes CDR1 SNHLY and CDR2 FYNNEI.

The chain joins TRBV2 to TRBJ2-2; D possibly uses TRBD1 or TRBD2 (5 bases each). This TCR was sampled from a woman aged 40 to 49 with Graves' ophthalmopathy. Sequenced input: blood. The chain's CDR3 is CASSEAGLFGGNTGELFF. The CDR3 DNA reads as TGTGCCAGCAGTGAAGCAGGATTATTTGGGGGGAACACCGGGGAGCTGTTTTTT.